This TCR beta chain appears in the sequencing data of a study of tumour-infiltrating T cells in Burkitt lymphoma. Study summary: Repertoire clonality predicted overall and progression-free survival.

The repertoire was sequenced with immunoSEQ multiplex PCR; TCRdb's copy has only in-frame clones and lacks some. The sample consists of some 15,000 clones, approximately 80% of them appearing once. Germline V gives CDR1 MGHRA, CDR2 YSYEKL. V lost 0 bases and J lost 9, with 9 bases in between. CDR3 size: 12 residues. This rearrangement joins TRBV4-1 to TRBJ2-7; D gene ambiguous. This sequence was found in a human donor with diffuse large B-cell lymphoma. The sample taken for sequencing was tumor tissue. The CDR3 region has the DNA TGCGCCAGCAGCCAAGATGGGGTAAGGCAGTACTTC. Residues: CASSQDGVRQYF.